This passage covers 15 T cell receptor beta chains from one sample sequenced in a study of cytomegalovirus exposure and HLA in healthy donors. Researchers ran the PCR with 60 Vbeta and 13 Jbeta primers. This table comes from immunoSEQ multiplex PCR, and its TCRdb copy is limited to in-frame clones, with some not included. This sample's table reports about 210,000 clones. Sequencing was carried out using PBMCs. Receptors originate from a woman under 40 in good health and CMV-seropositive.

This chain uses TRBV29-1 with TRBJ2-7; possible D gene TRBD1, 5 bases. Trimming cost V 5 bases and J 5 bases, with 13 bases left between them. Germline values: CDR1 SQVTM, CDR2 ANQGSEA. This CDR3 has 12 residues. As DNA, the CDR3 is TGCAGCGTTCAGGGCCCGTCCGACGAGCAGTACTTC. Amino acids: CSVQGPSDEQYF.

The chain has TRBV11-2 and TRBJ2-6; D is ambiguous. V dropped 4 bases and J dropped 4 bases, with 17 bases sitting between them. The germline V gene encodes CDR1 SGHAT and CDR2 FQNNGV. The CDR3 has 17 residues. CDR3 sequence (DNA): TGTGCCAGCAGCTCCCCAGGCCCCTTACCCGGGGCCAACGTCCTGACTTTC. As protein: CASSSPGPLPGANVLTF.

The chain combines TRBV6-1 with TRBJ2-7; TRBD1 matches at 8 bases. CDR1 is MNHNS, CDR2 SASEGT, per germline. V gave up 4 bases and J gave up 4 bases; unmatched junction bases: 3. The CDR3 contains 13 residues. CDR3 in amino acids: CASSVDRGYEQYF. The CDR3 bases are TGTGCCAGCAGTGTCGACAGGGGTTACGAGCAGTACTTC.

The chain couples TRBV19 to TRBJ1-6; 8 bases agree with TRBD1. Losses at the gene ends were 4 bases for V and 4 bases for J; bases not matched to a gene: 12. From germline, CDR1 is LNHDA and CDR2 SQIVND (reference sequence). This CDR3 has 18 amino acids. CDR3 region: CASSNWGQGATYNSPLHF. The CDR3 DNA reads as TGTGCCAGTAGTAACTGGGGCCAGGGGGCGACGTATAATTCACCCCTCCACTTT.

V is TRBV18 and J is TRBJ2-2; tentative D call: TRBD2 (7 bases). V was cut by 0 bases and J by 4 bases, with 9 bases left in between. The CDR3 sequence is 15 residues long. CDR1 KGHSH and CDR2 LQKENI come from the germline V gene. The CDR3 here is CASSPPGGPTGELFF. CDR3 DNA sequence: TGTGCCAGCTCACCACCGGGGGGGCCCACCGGGGAGCTGTTTTTT.

V is TRBV5-4 and J is TRBJ1-1; D remains unclear. CDR3 size: 12 residues. V was pared by 7 bases and J by 5 bases, with 12 bases between. Germline V gene sequence: CDR1 SGHNT, CDR2 YYREEE (reference sequence). CDR3 bases: TGTGCCAGCCGCTCCGGAGATACTGAAGCTTTCTTT. This sequence encodes CASRSGDTEAFF.

This chain joins TRBV6-5 and TRBJ1-2; D remains unclear. Between the trimmed V and J ends, which lost 6 bases and 4 bases, there was a span of 15 bases. The CDR3 is 14 residues long. Germline loops: CDR1 MNHEY, CDR2 SVGAGI. The DNA of the CDR3 is TGTGCCAGCAGCCCAAATCTAGCCCCCTATGGCTACACCTTC. It yields the protein CASSPNLAPYGYTF.

The V gene is TRBV4-3, the J gene TRBJ2-5; the D gene is possibly TRBD2 (6 bases). The CDR3 is 16 residues long. Trimming cost V 4 bases and J 5 bases, with 20 bases left between them. Germline CDR1 is LGHNA and CDR2 is YSLEER. The CDR3 DNA sequence: TGCGCCAGCAGCCCCCTCGGGAAGGGAGGAAGCGAGACCCAGTACTTC. Its protein product is CASSPLGKGGSETQYF.

V gene TRBV14 combines with J gene TRBJ2-2; TRBD2 is a possible D gene (6 bases). The germline CDR1 and CDR2 sequences are SGHDN and FVKESK. CDR3 size: 21 residues. V dropped 5 bases and J dropped 3 bases, with 31 bases sitting between them. This CDR3 is CASSSITVGRMLARDTGELFF. CDR3 sequence (DNA): TGTGCCAGCAGCTCTATAACCGTTGGACGGATGCTAGCGAGGGACACCGGGGAGCTGTTTTTT.

The CDR3 loop is CSVERQGTDTQYF. The DNA of the CDR3 is TGCAGCGTTGAGCGACAGGGCACAGATACGCAGTATTTT. The rearrangement joins TRBV29-1 to TRBJ2-3; tentative D call: TRBD1 (6 bases). The CDR3 is made up of 13 amino acids. V lost 3 bases and J 1 base, leaving 8 bases between the germline ends. Germline assignment: CDR1 SQVTM and CDR2 ANQGSEA.

The chain recombines TRBV10-2 with TRBJ1-1; D gene ambiguous. Deletions cut 2 bases from V and 7 bases from J, with 17 bases between. CDR1 and CDR2 from the germline V gene are WSHSY and SAAADI. The CDR3 runs 15 residues. DNA for the CDR3: TGCGCCAGCAGTGAGCCCCCACTAGGAACTGTTGAAGCTTTCTTT. It yields the protein CASSEPPLGTVEAFF.

The chain joins TRBV19 to TRBJ2-7, with D perhaps TRBD2 (6 bases). The germline gives CDR1 LNHDA, CDR2 SQIVND (reference sequence). The CDR3 runs to 14 residues. Trimming cost V 4 bases and J 3 bases, with 13 bases left between them. The CDR3 nucleotides read TGTGCCAGTAGTAGCGGGACTGATTTCTACGAGCAGTACTTC. Its translation: CASSSGTDFYEQYF.

The J gene is TRBJ2-5, the V gene TRBV5-4, with D possibly TRBD1 on 6 matching bases. Germline V gene data show CDR1 as SGHNT and CDR2 as YYREEE (reference sequence). This CDR3 spans 13 amino acids. V dropped 0 bases and J dropped 4 bases, with 7 bases sitting between them. The DNA of the CDR3 is TGTGCCAGCAGCTTGGTGACAGGAGAGACCCAGTACTTC. Translating gives CASSLVTGETQYF.

The chain recombines TRBV6-1 with TRBJ1-1, with no clear D. In germline, CDR1 is MNHNS, CDR2 SASEGT. This CDR3 region has 13 residues. The V end was cut by 4 bases, the J end by 1 base, with 7 bases between. The CDR3 protein is CASSVSQNTEAFF. DNA of the CDR3: TGTGCCAGCAGTGTTTCACAGAACACTGAAGCTTTCTTT.

The chain couples TRBV29-1 to TRBJ1-1; D is perhaps TRBD1 (6 bases). The CDR3 consists of 13 residues. The germline V gene encodes CDR1 SQVTM and CDR2 ANQGSEA. Trimming cost V 4 bases and J 4 bases, with 13 bases left between them. The CDR3, as DNA: TGCAGCGTTGTAAACAGGGTAGCCACTGAAGCTTTCTTT. Translation: CSVVNRVATEAFF.